The 2 T cell receptor beta chains given below trace back to one sample, sequenced in a study of beta chain features in type 1 diabetes. The authors reverse transcribed all of the isolated RNA, so sequencing captured expressed TCRB transcripts. The data were produced by immunoSEQ multiplex PCR, yet TCRdb's version contains in-frame clones alone and is incomplete. The table includes a few hundred thousand clones, more than 13% detected once. Material for sequencing was naive CD4+ T cells from blood. The receptors derive from a young woman in good health.

There are a few counts of this clone. The genes are TRBV27 and TRBJ2-4, with D possibly being TRBD1 (6 bases). The CDR3 has 15 residues. Germline V gene data show CDR1 as MNHEY and CDR2 as SMNVEV (reference sequence). V dropped 6 bases and J dropped 4 bases, with 16 bases sitting between them. CDR3 in DNA: TGTGCCAGCAGGGTTCTAGGGACAAAGAAAAACATTCAGTACTTC. Translating gives CASRVLGTKKNIQYF.

In its sample, this clone was seen a few times. The chain recombines TRBV6-5 with TRBJ2-5; D is undetermined. V shed 0 bases and J shed 3 bases, with 5 bases lying between them. The V gene's germline CDR1 is MNHEY and CDR2 SVGAGI. The CDR3 covers 13 residues. CDR3 residues: CASSYSAEETQYF. CDR3 coding DNA: TGTGCCAGCAGTTACTCCGCAGAAGAGACCCAGTACTTC.